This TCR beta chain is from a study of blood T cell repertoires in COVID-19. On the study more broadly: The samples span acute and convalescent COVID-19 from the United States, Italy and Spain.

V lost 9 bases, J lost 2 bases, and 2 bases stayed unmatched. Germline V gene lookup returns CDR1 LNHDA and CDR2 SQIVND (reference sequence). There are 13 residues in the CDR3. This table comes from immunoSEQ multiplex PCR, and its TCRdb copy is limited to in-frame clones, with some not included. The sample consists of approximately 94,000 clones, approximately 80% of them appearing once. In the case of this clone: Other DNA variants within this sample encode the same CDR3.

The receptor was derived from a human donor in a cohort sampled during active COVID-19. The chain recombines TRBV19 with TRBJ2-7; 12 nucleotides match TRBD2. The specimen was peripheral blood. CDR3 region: CASRTSGTYEQYF. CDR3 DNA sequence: TGTGCCAGCCGGACTAGCGGGACCTACGAGCAGTACTTC. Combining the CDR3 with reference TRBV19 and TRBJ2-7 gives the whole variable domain DGGITQSPKYLFRKEGQNVTLSCEQNLNHDAMYWYRQDPGQGLRLIYYSQIVNDFQKGDIAEGYSVSREKKESFPLTVTSAQKNPTAFYLCASRTSGTYEQYFGPGTRLTVT.